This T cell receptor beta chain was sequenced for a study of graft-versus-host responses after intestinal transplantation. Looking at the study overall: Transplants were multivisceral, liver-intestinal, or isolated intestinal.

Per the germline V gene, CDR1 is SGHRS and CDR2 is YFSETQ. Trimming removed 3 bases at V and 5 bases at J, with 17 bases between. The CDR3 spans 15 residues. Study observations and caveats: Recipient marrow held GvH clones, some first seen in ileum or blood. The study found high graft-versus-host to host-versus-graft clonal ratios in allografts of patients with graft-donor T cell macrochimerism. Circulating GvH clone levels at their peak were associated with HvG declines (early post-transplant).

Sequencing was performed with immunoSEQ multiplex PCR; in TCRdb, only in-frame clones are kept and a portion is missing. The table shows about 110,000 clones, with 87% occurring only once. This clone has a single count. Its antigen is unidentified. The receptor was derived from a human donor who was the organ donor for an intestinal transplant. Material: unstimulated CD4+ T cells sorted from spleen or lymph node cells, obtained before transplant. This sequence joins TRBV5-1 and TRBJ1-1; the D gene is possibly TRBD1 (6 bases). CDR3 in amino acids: CASSWRPGAGTEAFF. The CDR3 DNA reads TGCGCCAGCAGCTGGAGGCCGGGGGCTGGTACTGAAGCTTTCTTT.